Listed below are T cell receptor beta chains from one sample, sequenced in a study of shared clonotypes between healthy human individuals. The protocol was immunoSEQ multiplex PCR, while the TCRdb copy is restricted to in-frame clones and leaves out a portion. The table has 1.6 million or so clones, roughly 96% seen once. The sample consisted of naive CD4+ T cells sorted from blood. The receptors originated from a man aged 30 to 45 in good health. The CDR3 runs from the conserved cysteine through the conserved F or W. Fields, in order: V gene, J gene, D gene, clone size, CDR3 protein, CDR3 DNA. D genes are given only for firm matches. A clone size is listed for some rows: how often the clone was seen (once, few, many), or a class if it is expanded.

TRBV5-4	TRBJ1-5	.	.	CASSLAGGNQPQHF	TGTGCCAGCAGCTTGGCTGGAGGCAATCAGCCCCAGCATTTT
TRBV5-1	TRBJ2-2	.	few	CASSLAQNTGELFF	TGCGCCAGCAGCTTGGCACAGAACACCGGGGAGCTGTTTTTT
TRBV18	TRBJ2-4	.	.	CASSMMGAKNIQYF	TGTGCCAGCTCCATGATGGGGGCCAAAAACATTCAGTACTTC
TRBV18	TRBJ2-7	.	.	CASSGQSYEQYF	TGTGCCAGCTCGGGGCAGTCATACGAGCAGTACTTC
TRBV5-1	TRBJ2-7	TRBD2	.	CASSWGLSYEQYF	TGCGCCAGCAGCTGGGGACTATCCTACGAGCAGTACTTC
TRBV6-1	TRBJ1-5	.	.	CASSEAFRDPHF	TGTGCCAGCAGTGAAGCGTTCCGGGACCCCCATTTT
TRBV6-5	TRBJ1-2	.	.	CASSYLGRENYGYTF	TGTGCCAGCAGTTACCTCGGACGGGAGAACTATGGCTACACCTTC
TRBV2	TRBJ2-1	TRBD1	.	CASGTAGDNEQFF	TGTGCCAGTGGGACAGCCGGGGACAATGAGCAGTTCTTC
TRBV6-6	TRBJ2-2	.	.	CASSYSGRNTGELFF	TGTGCCAGCAGTTACTCTGGGCGAAACACCGGGGAGCTGTTTTTT
TRBV11-2	TRBJ2-1	.	.	CASRARRIEGGEQFF	TGTGCCAGCAGGGCTAGAAGGATTGAGGGAGGTGAGCAGTTCTTC
TRBV6-6	TRBJ2-7	TRBD1	.	CASSTAWGQTIYEQYF	TGTGCCAGCAGCACCGCTTGGGGACAGACAATCTACGAGCAGTACTTC
TRBV6-1	TRBJ2-3	.	.	CASSNRPMNFDTQYF	TGTGCCAGCAGTAACAGACCGATGAATTTCGATACGCAGTATTTT
TRBV19	TRBJ1-1	TRBD1	.	CATRTTGGNTEAFF	TGTGCCACTCGAACGACAGGGGGGAACACTGAAGCTTTCTTT
TRBV9	TRBJ2-4	.	.	CASSASRGAKNIQYF	TGTGCCAGCAGCGCGAGTAGGGGGGCCAAAAACATTCAGTACTTC
TRBV5-1	TRBJ1-1	.	.	CASSFAGKGTEAFF	TGCGCCAGCAGCTTCGCCGGGAAGGGAACTGAAGCTTTCTTT
TRBV14	TRBJ2-3	.	.	CASSQYPEKNPDTQYF	TGTGCCAGCAGCCAATATCCCGAAAAAAACCCAGATACGCAGTATTTT
TRBV9	TRBJ2-3	.	once	CASSVVPEPDTQYF	TGTGCCAGCAGCGTAGTTCCGGAACCAGATACGCAGTATTTT
TRBV5-1	TRBJ2-1	.	.	CASSLAALASNAMAESSYNEQFF	TGCGCCAGCAGCTTGGCAGCCCTTGCATCTAACGCAATGGCGGAAAGCTCCTACAATGAGCAGTTCTTC
TRBV7-2	TRBJ2-1	TRBD1	.	CASSPDRAHEQFF	TGTGCCAGCAGCCCCGACAGGGCGCATGAGCAGTTCTTC
TRBV5-1	TRBJ1-2	.	.	CASSFAGDRGYTF	TGCGCCAGCAGCTTTGCAGGGGATAGGGGCTACACCTTC
TRBV5-6	TRBJ2-2	.	.	CASSITSYTGELFF	TGTGCCAGCAGCATTACTAGTTACACCGGGGAGCTGTTTTTT
TRBV5-4	TRBJ2-1	.	.	CASFPRHSSYNEQFF	TGTGCCAGCTTCCCCCGCCATTCCTCCTACAATGAGCAGTTCTTC
TRBV2	TRBJ1-5	.	.	CASNYGNQPQHF	TGTGCCAGCAATTATGGCAATCAGCCCCAGCATTTT
TRBV2	TRBJ2-6	TRBD1	.	CASTDRVGGANVLTF	TGTGCCAGCACGGACAGGGTCGGTGGGGCCAACGTCCTGACTTTC
TRBV6-1	TRBJ1-5	TRBD1	.	CASSQQGVNQPQHF	TGTGCCAGCAGCCAACAGGGGGTGAATCAGCCCCAGCATTTT
TRBV5-6	TRBJ2-4	.	.	CASSLRRTVAKNIQYF	TGTGCCAGCAGCTTGCGGAGAACCGTAGCCAAAAACATTCAGTACTTC
TRBV7-9	TRBJ1-4	.	.	CASSLLGDGTNEKLFF	TGTGCCAGCAGCTTATTAGGGGACGGGACTAATGAAAAACTGTTTTTT
TRBV7-9	TRBJ2-2	.	.	CASSLAGTLRPGELFF	TGTGCCAGCAGCTTAGCCGGGACACTGCGTCCCGGGGAGCTGTTTTTT
TRBV29-1	TRBJ2-1	.	.	CSVDHEVPYNEQFF	TGCAGCGTTGACCACGAGGTTCCCTACAATGAGCAGTTCTTC
TRBV18	TRBJ1-3	.	.	CASSRRQQSNSSGNTIYF	TGTGCCAGCTCACGGAGACAGCAATCCAACTCCTCTGGAAACACCATATATTTT
TRBV28	TRBJ1-2	.	.	CASSFLVGGGYTF	TGTGCCAGCAGTTTCCTTGTTGGTGGCGGCTACACCTTC
TRBV7-2	TRBJ2-1	TRBD1	.	CASSFSYRGRFSSEQFF	TGTGCCAGCAGCTTCAGTTACAGGGGGCGATTCTCAAGTGAGCAGTTCTTC
TRBV6-5	TRBJ1-3	.	.	CASRAILSAGNTIYF	TGTGCCAGCAGAGCTATATTATCTGCTGGAAACACCATATATTTT
TRBV29-1	TRBJ2-1	.	.	CSVRRANNEQFF	TGCAGCGTTAGAAGGGCGAACAATGAGCAGTTCTTC
TRBV5-4	TRBJ2-3	.	once	CASSGMTADTQYF	TGTGCCAGCAGCGGCATGACAGCAGATACGCAGTATTTT
TRBV19	TRBJ2-2	.	.	CASRADTGELFF	TGTGCCAGTAGGGCGGACACCGGGGAGCTGTTTTTT
TRBV19	TRBJ2-7	.	.	CASSHSGEQYF	TGTGCCAGTAGTCATAGCGGCGAGCAGTACTTC
TRBV18	TRBJ2-6	.	.	CASSPIRTEVSGANVLTF	TGTGCCAGCTCACCTATAAGGACCGAAGTCTCTGGGGCCAACGTCCTGACTTTC
TRBV29-1	TRBJ2-7	.	.	CSVVSGTYEQYF	TGCAGCGTTGTGAGTGGGACCTACGAGCAGTACTTC
TRBV27	TRBJ1-4	.	.	CASSPVRGGKLFF	TGTGCCAGCAGCCCGGTCCGGGGAGGAAAACTGTTTTTT
TRBV11-3	TRBJ1-1	.	.	CASSSTGNTEAFF	TGTGCCAGCAGCTCGACTGGTAACACTGAAGCTTTCTTT
TRBV14	TRBJ2-2	TRBD2	.	CASSQVLPGLAGIAGELFF	TGTGCCAGCAGCCAAGTCCTACCTGGACTAGCGGGAATCGCCGGGGAGCTGTTTTTT
TRBV11-2	TRBJ1-3	.	.	CASSLMRELRNTIYF	TGTGCCAGCAGCTTAATGAGGGAATTAAGAAACACCATATATTTT
TRBV2	TRBJ2-7	TRBD1	.	CASSPLGQGRVEQYF	TGTGCCAGCAGTCCCCTGGGACAGGGGAGAGTCGAGCAGTACTTC
TRBV5-3	TRBJ1-1	.	.	CARSLRSDVDTEAFF	TGTGCCAGAAGCTTGAGGTCCGATGTGGACACTGAAGCTTTCTTT
TRBV4-1	TRBJ2-5	TRBD1	once	CASSQGQEQETQYF	TGCGCCAGCAGCCAGGGACAGGAGCAAGAGACCCAGTACTTC
TRBV28	TRBJ1-2	TRBD1	.	CASSLSGTGGYTF	TGTGCCAGCAGTTTATCGGGGACAGGGGGGTATACCTTC
TRBV5-1	TRBJ2-7	TRBD1	.	CASSLGDSLSYEQYF	TGCGCCAGCAGCTTGGGGGACAGCCTCTCCTACGAGCAGTACTTC
TRBV28	TRBJ2-6	TRBD1	.	CASSRIQGAGANVLTF	TGTGCCAGCAGCCGTATACAGGGGGCTGGGGCCAACGTCCTGACTTTC
TRBV5-4	TRBJ2-7	.	.	CASSWGAEHYEQYF	TGTGCCAGCAGCTGGGGCGCAGAACACTACGAGCAGTACTTC
TRBV20-1	TRBJ2-1	.	.	CSPSGGEQFF	TGCAGTCCGAGTGGGGGTGAGCAGTTCTTC
TRBV18	TRBJ2-7	.	.	CASSPMAGSSYEQYF	TGTGCCAGCTCACCCATGGCGGGCAGCTCCTACGAGCAGTACTTC
TRBV9	TRBJ2-5	.	once	CASSVGPQETQYF	TGTGCCAGCAGCGTAGGCCCCCAAGAGACCCAGTACTTC
TRBV6-5	TRBJ2-7	.	.	CASSSGPGRVEQYF	TGTGCCAGCAGTTCTGGGCCTGGAAGGGTCGAGCAGTACTTC